Listed below are T cell receptor beta chains from one sample, sequenced in a study of blood T cell repertoires in COVID-19. Produced via immunoSEQ multiplex PCR; TCRdb's table is partial and in-frame only. This sample has approximately 150,000 clones, with around 80% found just once. What was sequenced was peripheral blood. The receptors shown here come from a man aged 55 to 70 with active or convalescent COVID-19. CDR3s include the opening cysteine and the closing phenylalanine or tryptophan.

J	V	CDR3
TRBJ1-5	TRBV2	CASSGTWGGGNQPQHF
TRBJ2-3	TRBV6-5	CASSYDREKYTQYF
TRBJ2-5	TRBV4-3	CASSQDPGGDRETQYF
TRBJ1-1	TRBV19	CAARAPMNTEAFF
TRBJ1-3	TRBV6-5	CASRPGTGGGNTIYF
TRBJ1-2	TRBV11-3	CASSLDTGYGYTF
TRBJ2-2	TRBV4-3	CASSQLTGGTGELFF
TRBJ1-1	TRBV6-6	CASSRGWLNTEAFF
TRBJ1-5	TRBV2	CASQDRDSYSNQPQHF
TRBJ1-4	TRBV13	CASSSGRGEGEKLFF
TRBJ1-5	TRBV25-1	CASSGPGGSQPQHF
TRBJ2-7	TRBV5-6	CASSLSGILSYEQYF
TRBJ2-5	TRBV2	CASSVSRQETQYF
TRBJ1-1	TRBV29-1	CSVEDLPGWDTEAFF
TRBJ1-2	TRBV9	CASSVNGGLYGYTF
TRBJ2-5	TRBV18	CASSPGGTQYF
TRBJ2-3	TRBV7-7	CASSLGQGPDTQYF
TRBJ2-5	TRBV11-3	CASTIAGDPSRHF
TRBJ2-1	TRBV7-2	CASSLVGLAGTEQFF